Below, 26 T cell receptor beta chains from the same sample are listed, as sequenced in a study of T cell repertoires in cytomegalovirus infection. MiXCR, applied by TCRdb to the reads, yields one record per CDR3 protein. The sample consists of about 230,000 distinct CDR3 sequences, about 5.9% of them appearing once. The source material was PBMCs. Every receptor here comes from a human donor in good health (CMV status not recorded). Some clones in this sample may be carry-over from other donors' samples.

This clonotype occurred many times. The chain couples TRBV29-1 to TRBJ1-4; possible D gene TRBD1, 5 bases. Germline lookup yields CDR1 SQVTM and CDR2 ANQGSEA. The ends were cut back, 4 bases at V and 5 bases at J, with 17 bases in the middle. There are 15 residues in the CDR3. CDR3 nucleotide sequence: TGCAGCGTTGGTAATACCGGGGGAACAAATGAAAAACTGTTTTTT. Its translation is CSVGNTGGTNEKLFF.

This clonotype was seen at least ten times. The rearrangement uses TRBV4-1 and TRBJ1-2; D is ambiguous. CDR1 MGHRA and CDR2 YSYEKL come from the germline V gene. This CDR3 region has 15 residues. V was clipped by 1 base and J by 4 bases, with 13 bases between them. CDR3 in DNA: TGCGCCAGCAGCCAAGTGCGCCAGGAGACCTATGGCTACACCTTC. This gives the protein CASSQVRQETYGYTF.

This clonotype was seen repeatedly, ten times or more. V is TRBV7-3 and J is TRBJ1-1; 7 nucleotides align to TRBD1. With 2 bases clipped from V and 0 bases from J, the junction kept 6 bases outside the gene matches. This CDR3 is 16 amino acids long. Germline CDR1 SGHTA, CDR2 FQGTGA. Here the CDR3 reads CASSLAPGQLNTEAFF. The CDR3, as DNA: TGTGCCAGCAGCTTAGCCCCGGGACAGCTGAACACTGAAGCTTTCTTT.

There are many counts of this clonotype. The J gene is TRBJ2-7, the V gene TRBV7-8; TRBD2 matches at 7 bases. This CDR3 contains 14 residues. Trimming cost V 6 bases and J 2 bases; bases outside gene matches: 7. Germline CDR1 and CDR2: SGHVS and FQNEAQ. CDR3 residues: CASRPPREPYEQYF. The CDR3, as DNA: TGTGCCAGCAGGCCTCCGCGGGAGCCCTACGAGCAGTACTTC.

Many counts were recorded for this clonotype. The CDR3 sequence: CASGRLSYEQYF. The CDR3 DNA follows: TGTGCCAGCGGCAGGCTCTCCTACGAGCAGTACTTC. The chain links TRBV12-3 or TRBV12-4 to TRBJ2-7; D is unclear. V lost 8 bases and J 0 bases, leaving 8 bases between the germline ends. This CDR3 region has 12 residues.

CDR3 DNA: TGTGCCAGTAGTGAGCTTGGTAGCCCTGATAATTCACCCCTCCACTTT. It translates to CASSELGSPDNSPLHF. V is TRBV19 and J is TRBJ1-6; D is uncertain. V dropped 5 bases and J dropped 5 bases, with 16 bases sitting between them. Germline lookup yields CDR1 LNHDA and CDR2 SQIVND (reference sequence). This CDR3 contains 16 residues. Drawing the rest from reference TRBV19 and TRBJ1-6, the complete variable domain is DGGITQSPKYLFRKEGQNVTLSCEQNLNHDAMYWYRQDPGQGLRLIYYSQIVNDFQKGDIAEGYSVSREKKESFPLTVTSAQKNPTAFYLCASSELGSPDNSPLHFGNGTRLTVT.

This clonotype has at least ten counts. This chain uses TRBV7-2 with TRBJ2-5; 8 nucleotides align to TRBD1. The CDR3 length is 15 residues. V dropped 3 bases and J dropped 5; count of bases not matched to a gene: 8. Germline CDR1 SGHTA, CDR2 FQGNSA. Written as DNA, the CDR3 is TGTGCCAGCAGCTTCGACAGGGGCCCAGTGGAGACCCAGTACTTC. Encoded protein: CASSFDRGPVETQYF.

The sample holds many counts of this clonotype. This rearrangement joins TRBV28 to TRBJ2-5, with 9 bases aligning to TRBD1. This CDR3 comprises 17 residues. The junction had 12 bases not matched to a gene; V was cut back by 6 bases and J by 1 base. The V gene's germline CDR1 is MDHEN and CDR2 SYDVKM. The CDR3 DNA reads as TGTGCCAGCAGAACAGGGGGCGCCCCGCGTTCCCAAGAGACCCAGTACTTC. Its protein product is CASRTGGAPRSQETQYF.

This clonotype came up a few times. The genes are TRBV7-9 and TRBJ2-5; tentative D call: TRBD2 (5 bases). The CDR3 loop spans 13 amino acids. Trimming took off 3 bases at V and 5 bases at J, with 10 bases between the two ends. Germline assignment: CDR1 SEHNR and CDR2 FQNEAQ (reference sequence). The CDR3 spells CASSLMGSETQYF. In DNA, the CDR3 is TGTGCCAGCAGCTTGATGGGGAGTGAGACCCAGTACTTC.

This clonotype was counted at least ten times. J is TRBJ2-7 and V is TRBV7-8; D possibly corresponds to TRBD2 (5 bases). The germline V and J ends were trimmed by 1 base and 3 bases, with 13 bases remaining between them. Germline CDR1 SGHVS, CDR2 FQNEAQ. The CDR3 covers 15 residues. CDR3 in amino acids: CASSLVVMGDYEQYF. CDR3 in DNA: TGTGCCAGCAGCTTAGTTGTCATGGGAGACTACGAGCAGTACTTC.

This clonotype was detected ten times or more. This chain links TRBV7-2 with TRBJ2-7, with 7 bases aligning to TRBD2. The CDR3 covers 16 residues. Unmatched junction bases numbered 9, after V lost 0 bases and J lost 4 bases. Germline V gene data show CDR1 as SGHTA and CDR2 as FQGNSA. CDR3 residues: CASSLARAGLPYEQYF. CDR3 nucleotides: TGTGCCAGCAGCTTAGCCCGAGCGGGACTTCCTTACGAGCAGTACTTC.

This clonotype came up many times. The V gene is TRBV20-1, the J gene TRBJ2-1, with TRBD2 matching over 9 bases. Unmatched junction bases numbered 12, after V lost 5 bases and J lost 1 base. This CDR3 comprises 17 residues. The germline CDR1 and CDR2 sequences are DFQATT and SNEGSKA (reference sequence). CDR3 protein: CSAPGRGGDMSYNEQFF. The CDR3 DNA reads as TGCAGTGCTCCAGGGCGGGGGGGCGACATGTCCTACAATGAGCAGTTCTTC.

The table lists this clonotype with many counts. This chain joins TRBV5-5 and TRBJ2-5, with D unclear. Trimming removed 0 bases at V and 1 base at J, with 10 bases between. CDR1 SGHKS and CDR2 YYEKEE come from the germline V gene (reference sequence). This CDR3 spans 15 amino acids. DNA for the CDR3: TGTGCCAGCAGCTTGGCCTTGCGGACCCAAGAGACCCAGTACTTC. Amino acid sequence: CASSLALRTQETQYF.

This clonotype was counted at least ten times. The chain couples TRBV7-2 to TRBJ2-2, with 9 bases matching TRBD1. This CDR3 is built from 17 residues. Germline values: CDR1 SGHTA, CDR2 FQGNSA. J gave up 4 bases and V 2 bases, and 8 bases lay outside the gene matches. The CDR3 DNA sequence: TGTGCCAGCAGCTTAACGATCGGGACAGGGACCACCGGGGAGCTGTTTTTT. This translates into CASSLTIGTGTTGELFF. The complete variable domain, with remaining parts taken from reference TRBV7-2 and TRBJ2-2, reads GAGVSQSPSNKVTEKGKDVELRCDPISGHTALYWYRQSLGQGLEFLIYFQGNSAPDKSGLPSDRFSAERTGGSVSTLTIQRTQQEDSAVYLCASSLTIGTGTTGELFFGEGSRLTVL.

Ten or more counts support this clonotype. The V and J genes are TRBV7-8 and TRBJ2-1; 7 positions agree with TRBD2. Germline-derived CDR1 and CDR2 are SGHVS and FQNEAQ. The CDR3 sequence is 15 residues long. The ends lost 1 base at V and 7 bases at J; junction bases unmatched: 7. CDR3 sequence: CASSLESGVGNEQFF. The CDR3 nucleotides are TGTGCCAGCAGCTTAGAAAGCGGGGTGGGAAATGAGCAGTTCTTC. Full variable domain (rest looked up from reference TRBV7-8 and TRBJ2-1): GAGVSQSPRYKVAKRGQDVALRCDPISGHVSLFWYQQALGQGPEFLTYFQNEAQLDKSGLPSDRFFAERPEGSVSTLKIQRTQQEDSAVYLCASSLESGVGNEQFFGPGTRLTVL.

This clonotype was seen repeatedly, ten times or more. The chain combines TRBV11-2 with TRBJ1-3, with D hard to call. The ends were cut back, 6 bases at V and 7 bases at J, with 10 bases in the middle. The CDR3 has 12 amino acids. The germline V gene has CDR1 SGHAT and CDR2 FQNNGV. The CDR3 DNA reads TGTGCCAGCAGTAAGAGCAGTAACACCATATATTTT. Amino acids: CASSKSSNTIYF.

Many counts were recorded for this clonotype. The J gene is TRBJ1-4, the V gene TRBV6-2 or TRBV6-3; no firm D call. Germline CDR1 is MNHEY and CDR2 is SVGEGT. The CDR3 consists of 15 residues. Trimming took off 5 bases at V and 0 bases at J, with 10 bases between the two ends. The CDR3 nucleotides are TGTGCCAGCAGTAAGGACTTTGCAACTAATGAAAAACTGTTTTTT. Amino acid sequence: CASSKDFATNEKLFF.

This clonotype was detected many times. The rearrangement links TRBV2 to TRBJ1-5; 11 bases are shared with TRBD1. Per the germline V gene, CDR1 is SNHLY and CDR2 is FYNNEI. The CDR3 covers 15 residues. V lost 6 bases and J lost 4; bases outside the gene matches: 5. CDR3: CASRGTGGSNQPQHF. CDR3 nucleotide sequence: TGTGCCAGCAGAGGGACAGGGGGTTCTAATCAGCCCCAGCATTTT.

This clonotype was counted only a few times. The chain recombines TRBV29-1 with TRBJ1-5, with TRBD1 matching 10 bases. Trimming cost V 6 bases and J 5 bases; bases outside gene matches: 7. The CDR3 consists of 14 residues. Germline-derived CDR1 and CDR2 are SQVTM and ANQGSEA. CDR3 sequence: CSVSGQGMDQPQHF. CDR3 sequence (DNA): TGCAGCGTCTCGGGACAGGGGATGGATCAGCCCCAGCATTTT.

This clonotype came up many times. V and J are TRBV20-1 and TRBJ2-7, with a weak D call TRBD2 (5 bases). The CDR3 consists of 15 residues. Trimming pared 3 bases from V and 4 bases from J, leaving 19 bases between. In germline, CDR1 is DFQATT, CDR2 SNEGSKA (reference sequence). CDR3 nucleotides: TGCAGTGCTAGCCCGGGGTTCAGTGCGGGTTACGAGCAGTACTTC. This codes for CSASPGFSAGYEQYF.

This clonotype was seen at least ten times. The V and J genes are TRBV20-1 and TRBJ1-3, with D perhaps matching TRBD1 (6 bases). Trimming removed 1 base at V and 8 bases at J, with 15 bases between. CDR3 length equals 14 residues. Germline assignment: CDR1 DFQATT and CDR2 SNEGSKA (reference sequence). This chain's CDR3 is CSARALEAGDTIYF. The CDR3 bases are TGCAGTGCTAGAGCTCTAGAGGCAGGGGACACCATATATTTT.

This rearrangement joins TRBV2 to TRBJ1-4, with a tentative D call TRBD1 (6 bases). V lost 8 bases and J 8 bases, leaving 18 bases between the germline ends. This CDR3 region has 14 residues. The germline V gene has CDR1 SNHLY and CDR2 FYNNEI. CDR3 in amino acids: CASFGSQGGEKLFF. Here the CDR3 DNA reads TGTGCCAGCTTCGGTTCACAGGGTGGCGAAAAACTGTTTTTT.

V gene TRBV10-3 combines with J gene TRBJ2-5; no clear D gene. CDR3 length: 17 amino acids. CDR1 is ENHRY, CDR2 SYGVKD, per germline. Trimming removed 4 bases at V and 1 base at J, with 19 bases between. CDR3 amino acids: CAISGPLGLESQETQYF. In DNA form, the CDR3 reads TGTGCCATCAGTGGACCGCTCGGGCTGGAATCCCAAGAGACCCAGTACTTC.

This chain connects TRBV20-1 to TRBJ1-2; D remains unclear. This CDR3 has 17 residues. Germline V lookup: CDR1 DFQATT, CDR2 SNEGSKA (reference sequence). V was cut by 0 bases and J by 0 bases, with 17 bases left in between. CDR3 DNA sequence: TGCAGTGCTAGAGATAGAGGACTATCACCAGCTAACTATGGCTACACCTTC. Protein product: CSARDRGLSPANYGYTF.

At least ten counts were recorded for this clonotype. This chain links TRBV6-1 with TRBJ1-3; 9 nucleotides align to TRBD1. There are 16 residues in the CDR3. The V segment lost 2 bases and the J segment 2 bases; nucleotides outside the gene matches: 4. Germline CDR1 and CDR2: MNHNS and SASEGT. As DNA, the CDR3 is TGTGCCAGCAGTGAAATACAGGGGGCGGCTGGAAACACCATATATTTT. It codes for CASSEIQGAAGNTIYF.

This clonotype was seen ten or more times. This chain links TRBV2 with TRBJ2-3; D is unresolved. The CDR3 has 12 amino acids. Trimming took off 6 bases at V and 3 bases at J, with 7 bases between the two ends. The germline CDR1 and CDR2 sequences are SNHLY and FYNNEI. CDR3 sequence reads: CASRGDTDTQYF. The CDR3 bases are TGTGCCAGCAGAGGAGATACAGATACGCAGTATTTT.